These T cell receptor beta chains were read from a single sample in a study of monozygotic twins with inflammatory bowel disease. TCRdb derives one entry per CDR3 protein from the 5' RACE reads, leaving out DNA. The sample table includes some 200,000 distinct CDR3 sequences. Sequences were obtained from blood. All receptors come from a human donor with ulcerative colitis or Crohn's disease, or a healthy co-twin of an affected twin (not recorded which). Both conserved end residues are part of each CDR3.

12,TRBJ2-5,TRBV29-1,CSVDRGTETQYF
13,TRBJ1-1,TRBV6-5,CASKGVWDTEAFF
14,TRBJ2-2,TRBV7-2,CASSRTVNTGELFF
13,TRBJ2-2,TRBV14,CASSQRSTGELFF
11,TRBJ1-1,TRBV29-1,CSVILGTEAFF
15,TRBJ2-1,TRBV15,CATSRDRARQNEQFF
15,TRBJ2-3,TRBV5-4,CASSLVPPAPDTQYF
14,TRBJ1-1,TRBV7-9,CASSLIQGTAEAFF
15,TRBJ2-1,TRBV7-2,CASSKQGSGYNEQFF
16,TRBJ1-1,TRBV6-5,CASSYSRQGAGTEAFF
15,TRBJ2-3,TRBV6-1,CASSRGQGVADTQYF
16,TRBJ1-5,TRBV7-9,CASSLSVGTGNQPQHF
14,TRBJ2-1,TRBV12-3/TRBV12-4,CASSFRGGDNEQFF
14,TRBJ1-5,TRBV29-1,CSVSGQGGNQPQHF
15,TRBJ2-2,TRBV12-3/TRBV12-4,CASSPRQGHTGELFF
12,TRBJ1-6,TRBV2,CASSDSVSPLHF
15,TRBJ2-7,TRBV7-9,CASSLETGTNREQYF
17,TRBJ2-1,TRBV5-1,CASSPRGSGSSYNEQFF
13,TRBJ2-1,TRBV7-2,CASSLGLAYEQFF
13,TRBJ2-5,TRBV6-6,CASSYGGWETQYF
13,TRBJ1-1,TRBV7-2,CASSYDRDTEAFF
16,TRBJ2-3,TRBV5-4,CASSLGGSGATDTQYF
13,TRBJ1-1,TRBV2,CASGRTGNTEAFF
15,TRBJ2-3,TRBV5-1,CASSLGQVSTDTQYF
13,TRBJ2-5,TRBV7-6,CASSLVGKETQYF
13,TRBJ2-4,TRBV5-1,CASSPVAKNIQYF
15,TRBJ2-7,TRBV7-2,CASSQNTGGHYEQYF
14,TRBJ1-6,TRBV20-1,CSARDGTTNSPLHF
14,TRBJ2-1,TRBV7-9,CASSPFSSFNEQFF
15,TRBJ2-5,TRBV7-2,CASSLRGTLGETQYF
15,TRBJ2-1,TRBV20-1,CSARDRRNPFNEQFF
13,TRBJ2-7,TRBV4-1,CASSPYGADEQYF
14,TRBJ1-5,TRBV15,CATSRVFGEQPQHF
20,TRBJ1-5,TRBV6-2/TRBV6-3,CASSTTGTGGLRAMAQPQHF
14,TRBJ1-2,TRBV5-1,CASRPVQGPYGYTF
14,TRBJ2-1,TRBV25-1,CASSEVRVDNEQFF
15,TRBJ2-3,TRBV7-9,CASSLAPEATDTQYF
15,TRBJ2-7,TRBV4-1,CASSQDRLAGNEQYF
17,TRBJ2-3,TRBV3-1,CASSPGTSGGAGDTQYF
16,TRBJ2-1,TRBV29-1,CSVDSPSGRTYNEQFF
15,TRBJ2-7,TRBV5-1,CASSLDQGMVYEQYF
15,TRBJ1-4,TRBV5-1,CASSPFGRVDEKLFF
15,TRBJ2-7,TRBV12-3/TRBV12-4,CASSSRRAGSYEQYF
16,TRBJ2-7,TRBV6-5,CASSLGLAELRYEQYF
18,TRBJ2-1,TRBV24-1,CATLSSGTSGASYNEQFF
17,TRBJ2-4,TRBV7-2,CASSLAGTGVAKNIQYF
14,TRBJ2-4,TRBV5-4,CASSIAGLRDIQYF
15,TRBJ1-3,TRBV12-3/TRBV12-4,CASTPTGYSGNTKYF
17,TRBJ1-5,TRBV28,CASTPRRQGNRNQPQHF
15,TRBJ1-2,TRBV5-5,CASRTAAGFQDGYTF
14,TRBJ2-3,TRBV5-1,CASSFSGGSDTQYF
14,TRBJ2-7,TRBV4-2,CASSQDGISYEQYF
16,TRBJ2-3,TRBV5-6,CASSYLAGGGTDTQYF
14,TRBJ2-1,TRBV18,CASSPQGQYNEQFF
15,TRBJ2-1,TRBV18,CASSPGRPSYNEQFF
13,TRBJ2-1,TRBV15,CATSGGAYNEQFF
14,TRBJ1-1,TRBV18,CASSEGTGKTEAFF
16,TRBJ2-2,TRBV4-2,CASSQRRGRTAGELFF
12,TRBJ2-3,TRBV7-2,CASDSDSDTQYF
14,TRBJ2-1,TRBV6-5,CASSYGRAYNEQFF